The rows below give T cell receptor beta chains drawn from one sample of a study of control samples from healthy donors and cancer patients. Profiled with immunoSEQ multiplex PCR; TCRdb holds only in-frame clones, not every one. Here the sample spans around 100,000 clones, about 89% being singletons. The sample comprised PBMCs. Receptors originate from a man in his 60s with lung cancer. Both conserved end residues are part of each CDR3. D genes are given only for firm matches. Only some rows state a clone size, as once, few, many or a class for expanded clones.

CDR3,DNA,J,size,D,V
CAITPTGGLSNTEAFF,TGTGCCATCACTCCAACAGGGGGCCTATCGAACACTGAAGCTTTCTTT,TRBJ1-1,NA,TRBD1,TRBV10-3
CATSDLTGGGYTF,TGTGCCACCAGTGATTTGACAGGGGGTGGCTACACCTTC,TRBJ1-2,NA,TRBD1,TRBV24-1
CASSLAYDVSDTF,TGTGCCAGCAGCTTGGCCTATGACGTGAGCGACACCTTC,TRBJ1-2,NA,NA,TRBV5-4
CASSSSRAQETQYF,TGTGCCAGCAGCTCCTCGAGAGCCCAAGAGACCCAGTACTTC,TRBJ2-5,NA,NA,TRBV11-3
CASSQDSTGTALVPLHF,TGCGCCAGCAGCCAAGATTCTACCGGGACAGCTTTGGTTCCCCTCCACTTT,TRBJ1-6,NA,TRBD1,TRBV4-1
CSASPRREAPLHF,TGCAGTGCTAGTCCCCGGAGGGAAGCACCCCTCCACTTT,TRBJ1-6,once,NA,TRBV20-1
CASSSGANTEAFF,TGTGCCAGCTCATCCGGGGCGAACACTGAAGCTTTCTTT,TRBJ1-1,NA,NA,TRBV18
CASSPGTDSYNEQFF,TGCGCCAGCAGCCCCGGGACAGACTCCTACAATGAGCAGTTCTTC,TRBJ2-1,NA,TRBD1,TRBV5-1
CASSDTGYDGELFF,TGTGCCAGCAGTGATACGGGATATGACGGGGAGCTGTTTTTT,TRBJ2-2,NA,NA,TRBV2
CASSPNRENGYTF,TGTGCCAGCTCTCCAAACAGGGAAAATGGCTACACCTTC,TRBJ1-2,NA,NA,TRBV18
CASRGKTGTSVYTF,TGTGCCAGCAGAGGGAAGACAGGGACAAGTGTCTACACCTTC,TRBJ1-2,few,TRBD1,TRBV5-6
CASSQRTALEGPQHF,TGCGCCAGCAGCCAGAGGACGGCCCTAGAGGGGCCCCAGCATTTT,TRBJ1-5,NA,NA,TRBV4-1
CATSEGQGVSSYNEQFF,TGTGCCACCAGTGAGGGACAGGGGGTAAGCTCCTACAATGAGCAGTTCTTC,TRBJ2-1,NA,TRBD1,TRBV24-1
CAISESHEGGGIQQYF,TGTGCCATCAGTGAGTCGCATGAGGGAGGGGGAATCCAGCAGTACTTC,TRBJ2-7,NA,NA,TRBV10-3
CASSPDRGQGSYGYTF,TGCGCCAGCAGCCCGGACAGGGGGCAAGGGTCGTATGGCTACACCTTC,TRBJ1-2,NA,TRBD1,TRBV5-1
CASSMTGATNTGELFF,TGCGCCAGCAGCATGACAGGGGCTACGAACACCGGGGAGCTGTTTTTT,TRBJ2-2,NA,TRBD1,TRBV5-1
CASSLEQGLNTIYF,TGTGCCAGCAGCTTGGAGCAGGGGTTAAACACCATATATTTT,TRBJ1-3,once,NA,TRBV5-6
CASSASWGSTNEKLFF,TGCGCCAGCAGCGCAAGTTGGGGGTCCACTAATGAAAAACTGTTTTTT,TRBJ1-4,NA,NA,TRBV4-1